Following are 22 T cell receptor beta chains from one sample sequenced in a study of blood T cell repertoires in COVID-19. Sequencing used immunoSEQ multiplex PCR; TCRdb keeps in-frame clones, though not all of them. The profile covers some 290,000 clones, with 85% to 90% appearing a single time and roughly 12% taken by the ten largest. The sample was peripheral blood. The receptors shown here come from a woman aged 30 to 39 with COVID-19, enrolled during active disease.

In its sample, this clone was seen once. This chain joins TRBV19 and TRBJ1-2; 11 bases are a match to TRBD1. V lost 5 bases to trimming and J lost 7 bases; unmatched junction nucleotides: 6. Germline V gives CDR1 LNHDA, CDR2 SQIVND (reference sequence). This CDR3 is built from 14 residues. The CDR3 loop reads CASSSGTGGRGYTF. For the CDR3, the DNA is TGTGCCAGTAGTTCCGGGACAGGGGGTCGTGGCTACACCTTC.

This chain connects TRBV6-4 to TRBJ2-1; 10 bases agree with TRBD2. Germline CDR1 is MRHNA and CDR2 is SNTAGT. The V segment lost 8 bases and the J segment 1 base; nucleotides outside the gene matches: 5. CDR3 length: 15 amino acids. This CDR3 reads CASGRTSGSYNEQFF. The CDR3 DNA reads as TGTGCCAGCGGAAGGACTAGCGGATCCTACAATGAGCAGTTCTTC.

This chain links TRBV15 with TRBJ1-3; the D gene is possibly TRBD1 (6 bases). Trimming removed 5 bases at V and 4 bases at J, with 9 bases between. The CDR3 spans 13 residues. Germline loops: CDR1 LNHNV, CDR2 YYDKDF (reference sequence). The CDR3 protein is CATSVDRGNTIYF. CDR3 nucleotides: TGTGCCACCAGCGTAGACAGGGGAAACACCATATATTTT.

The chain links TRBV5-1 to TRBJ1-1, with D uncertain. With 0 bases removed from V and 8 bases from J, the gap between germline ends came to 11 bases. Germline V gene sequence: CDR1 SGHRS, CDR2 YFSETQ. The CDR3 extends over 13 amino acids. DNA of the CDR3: TGCGCCAGCAGCTTGGATTTGCGTCGGGAAGCTTTCTTT. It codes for CASSLDLRREAFF.

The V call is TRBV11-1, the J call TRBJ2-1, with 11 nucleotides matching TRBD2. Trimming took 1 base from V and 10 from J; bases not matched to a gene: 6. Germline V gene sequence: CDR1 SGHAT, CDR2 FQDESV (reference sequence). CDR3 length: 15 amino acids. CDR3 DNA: TGTGCCAGCAGCTTAGGTAGCGGGAGGGCCGGGGAGCAGTTCTTC. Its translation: CASSLGSGRAGEQFF.

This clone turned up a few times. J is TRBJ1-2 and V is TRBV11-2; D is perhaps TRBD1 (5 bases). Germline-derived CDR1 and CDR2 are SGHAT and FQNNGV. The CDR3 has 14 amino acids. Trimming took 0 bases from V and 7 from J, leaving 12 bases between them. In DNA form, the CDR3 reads TGTGCCAGCAGCTTAGACCCCCTGGGACTTGGCTACACCTTC. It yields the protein CASSLDPLGLGYTF.

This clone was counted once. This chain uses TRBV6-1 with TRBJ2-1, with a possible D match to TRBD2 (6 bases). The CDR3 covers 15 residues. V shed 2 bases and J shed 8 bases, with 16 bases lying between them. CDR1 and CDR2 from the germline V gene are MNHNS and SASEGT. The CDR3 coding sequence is TGTGCCAGCAGTGAACTTGTCGGGAGCTGGTATGAGCAGTTCTTC. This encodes CASSELVGSWYEQFF.

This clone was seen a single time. CDR3 residues: CASSEQTTSTDTQYF. The DNA of the CDR3 is TGTGCCAGCAGTGAACAGACTACTAGCACAGATACGCAGTATTTT. The chain carries TRBV6-1 and TRBJ2-3; TRBD2 might be the D (5 bases). The V end was cut by 2 bases, the J end by 0 bases, with 9 bases between. This CDR3 region has 15 residues. Germline V gene data show CDR1 as MNHNS and CDR2 as SASEGT.

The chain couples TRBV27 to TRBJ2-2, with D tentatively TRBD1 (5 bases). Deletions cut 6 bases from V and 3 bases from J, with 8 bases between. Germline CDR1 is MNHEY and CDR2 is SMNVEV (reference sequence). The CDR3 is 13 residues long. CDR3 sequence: CASSQTDTGELFF. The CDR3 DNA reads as TGTGCCAGCAGCCAGACAGACACCGGGGAGCTGTTTTTT.

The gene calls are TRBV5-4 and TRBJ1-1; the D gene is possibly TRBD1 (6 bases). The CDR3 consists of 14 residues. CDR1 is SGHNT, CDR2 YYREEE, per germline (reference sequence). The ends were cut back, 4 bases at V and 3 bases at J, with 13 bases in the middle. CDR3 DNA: TGTGCCAGCAGCACCCCGGGACAATACACTGAAGCTTTCTTT. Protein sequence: CASSTPGQYTEAFF. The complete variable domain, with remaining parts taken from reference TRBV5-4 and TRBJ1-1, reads ETGVTQSPTHLIKTRGQQVTLRCSSQSGHNTVSWYQQALGQGPQFIFQYYREEENGRGNFPPRFSGLQFPNYSSELNVNALELDDSALYLCASSTPGQYTEAFFGQGTRLTVV.

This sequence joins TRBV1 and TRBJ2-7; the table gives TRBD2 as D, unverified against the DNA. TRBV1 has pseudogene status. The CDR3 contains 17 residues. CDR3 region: CTSSQGGASGMTYEQYF. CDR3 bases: TGCACCAGCAGCCAAGGAGGGGCTAGCGGGATGACTTACGAGCAGTACTTC.

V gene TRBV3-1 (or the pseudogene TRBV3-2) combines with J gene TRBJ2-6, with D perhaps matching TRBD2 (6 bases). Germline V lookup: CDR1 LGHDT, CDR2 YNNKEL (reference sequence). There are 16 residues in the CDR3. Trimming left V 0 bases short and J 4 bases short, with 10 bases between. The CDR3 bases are TGTGCCAGCAGCCAAGAGGGGGGTTCAGGGGCCAACGTCCTGACTTTC. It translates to CASSQEGGSGANVLTF.

CDR3 loop: CASSVAWHTGELFF. CDR3 bases: TGTGCCAGCAGCGTAGCTTGGCACACCGGGGAGCTGTTTTTT. The gene calls are TRBV9 and TRBJ2-2, with D unclear. CDR3 length equals 14 residues. V lost 0 bases, J lost 3 bases, and 6 bases lay in between. CDR1 is SGDLS, CDR2 YYNGEE, per germline.

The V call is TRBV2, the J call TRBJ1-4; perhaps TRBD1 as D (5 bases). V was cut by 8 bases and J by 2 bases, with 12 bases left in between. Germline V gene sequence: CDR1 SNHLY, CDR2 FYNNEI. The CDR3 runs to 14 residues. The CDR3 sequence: CASVWGVTNEKLFF. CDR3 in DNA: TGTGCCAGCGTTTGGGGGGTTACTAATGAAAAACTGTTTTTT.

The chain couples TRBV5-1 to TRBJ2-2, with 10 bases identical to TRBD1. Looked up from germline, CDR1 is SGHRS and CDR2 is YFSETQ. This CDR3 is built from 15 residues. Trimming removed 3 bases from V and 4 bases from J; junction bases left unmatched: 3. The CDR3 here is CASSSTGGSTGELFF. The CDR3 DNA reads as TGCGCCAGCAGCTCGACAGGGGGCAGCACCGGGGAGCTGTTTTTT. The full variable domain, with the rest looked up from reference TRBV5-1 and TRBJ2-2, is KAGVTQTPRYLIKTRGQQVTLSCSPISGHRSVSWYQQTPGQGLQFLFEYFSETQRNKGNFPGRFSGRQFSNSRSEMNVSTLELGDSALYLCASSSTGGSTGELFFGEGSRLTVL.

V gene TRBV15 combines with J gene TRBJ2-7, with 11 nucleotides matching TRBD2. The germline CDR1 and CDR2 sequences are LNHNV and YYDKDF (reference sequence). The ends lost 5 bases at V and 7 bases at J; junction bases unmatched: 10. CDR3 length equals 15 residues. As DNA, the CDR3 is TGTGCCACCAGCCCCCCGACTAGCGGGATGAAAGAGCAGTACTTC. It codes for CATSPPTSGMKEQYF.

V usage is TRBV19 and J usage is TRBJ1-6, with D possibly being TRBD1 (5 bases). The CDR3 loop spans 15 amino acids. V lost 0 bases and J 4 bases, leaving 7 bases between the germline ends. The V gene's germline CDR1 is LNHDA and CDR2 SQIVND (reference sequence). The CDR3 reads CASSIDRQYNSPLHF. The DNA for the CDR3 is TGTGCCAGTAGTATAGATCGACAGTATAATTCACCCCTCCACTTT.

The CDR3 sequence: CAWSYGEGYEQYF. In nucleotides, the CDR3 is TGTGCCTGGAGTTACGGGGAGGGCTACGAGCAGTACTTC. This sequence joins TRBV30 and TRBJ2-7; 7 bases fit TRBD2. V trimming: 2 bases; J trimming: 3 bases; junction bases outside the gene matches: 4. The germline CDR1 and CDR2 sequences are GTSNPN and SVGIG (reference sequence). The CDR3 is 13 residues long.

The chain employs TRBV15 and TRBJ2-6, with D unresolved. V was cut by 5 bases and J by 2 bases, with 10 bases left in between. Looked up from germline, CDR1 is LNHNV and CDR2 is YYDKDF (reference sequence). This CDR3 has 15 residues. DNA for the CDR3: TGTGCCACCAGCGGCGGTAAGGCTGGGGCCAACGTCCTGACTTTC. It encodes CATSGGKAGANVLTF.

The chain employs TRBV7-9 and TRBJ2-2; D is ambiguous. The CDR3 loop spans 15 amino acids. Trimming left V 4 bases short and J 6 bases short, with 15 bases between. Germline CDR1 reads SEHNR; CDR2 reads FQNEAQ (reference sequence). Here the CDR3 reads CASSSAPVPPGELFF. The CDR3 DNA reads TGTGCCAGCAGCTCAGCCCCCGTTCCTCCCGGGGAGCTGTTTTTT.

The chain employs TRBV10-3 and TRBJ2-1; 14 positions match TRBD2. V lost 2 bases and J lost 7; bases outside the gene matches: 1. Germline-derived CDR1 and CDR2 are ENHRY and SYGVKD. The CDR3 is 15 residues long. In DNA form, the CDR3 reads TGTGCCATCAGTGAGAGACTAGCGGGGGGGAATGAGCAGTTCTTC. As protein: CAISERLAGGNEQFF.

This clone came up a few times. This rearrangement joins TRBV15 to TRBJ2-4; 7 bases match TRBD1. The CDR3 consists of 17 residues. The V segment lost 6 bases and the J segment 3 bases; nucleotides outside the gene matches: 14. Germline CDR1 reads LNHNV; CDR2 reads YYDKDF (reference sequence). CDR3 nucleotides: TGTGCCACCAGGTTGGACAGGCTCGCGGCGGGCAAAAACATTCAGTACTTC. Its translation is CATRLDRLAAGKNIQYF. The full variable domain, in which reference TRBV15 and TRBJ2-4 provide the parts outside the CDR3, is DAMVIQNPRYQVTQFGKPVTLSCSQTLNHNVMYWYQQKSSQAPKLLFHYYDKDFNNEADTPDNFQSRRPNTSFCFLDIRSPGLGDTAMYLCATRLDRLAAGKNIQYFGAGTRLSVL.